Listed here are 7 T cell receptor beta chains from one sample, sequenced in a study of control samples from healthy donors and cancer patients. Method: immunoSEQ multiplex PCR; TCRdb's copy keeps in-frame clones and lacks some. This table has some 210,000 clones, about 89% appearing once. The sequenced sample consisted of blood. These receptors were collected from a man between 25 and 39 years old in good health.

CDR3 loop: CASSLQGLLQPQHF. For the CDR3, the DNA is TGTGCCAGCAGCTTACAGGGTTTACTTCAGCCCCAGCATTTT. The gene calls are TRBV28 and TRBJ1-5; possibly TRBD1 for D (6 bases). The CDR3 has 14 amino acids. The germline gives CDR1 MDHEN, CDR2 SYDVKM. V was shortened by 6 bases and J by 6 bases, with 15 bases between the two germline ends.

The chain employs TRBV5-1 and TRBJ1-1, with a tentative D call TRBD1 (5 bases). V was shortened by 2 bases and J by 8 bases, with 19 bases between the two germline ends. The germline V gene has CDR1 SGHRS and CDR2 YFSETQ. The CDR3 sequence is 15 residues long. The CDR3 nucleotides read TGCGCCAGCAGCTTTTTATCAGGGAGGGGCAGGGAAGCTTTCTTT. Encoded protein: CASSFLSGRGREAFF.

For the CDR3, the DNA is TGTGCCAGCACTTCGAGGCTCGGTGGCTACACCTTC. Protein: CASTSRLGGYTF. V usage is TRBV12-3 or TRBV12-4 and J usage is TRBJ1-2; D is unresolved. The CDR3 is 12 amino acids. Trimming stripped 7 bases from V and 7 bases from J, with 13 bases between.

V usage is TRBV7-3 and J usage is TRBJ2-2; D perhaps matches TRBD2 (6 bases). Germline CDR1 is SGHTA and CDR2 is FQGTGA. Trimming removed 6 bases from V and 5 bases from J, with 10 bases in between. The CDR3 runs 13 residues. CDR3 in amino acids: CASRRDGTGELFF. DNA of the CDR3: TGTGCCAGCAGGCGGGATGGGACCGGGGAGCTGTTTTTT.

The gene calls are TRBV30 and TRBJ1-6; no clear D gene. V was cut by 5 bases and J by 9 bases, with 8 bases left in between. Germline V CDR1 and CDR2: GTSNPN, SVGIG (reference sequence). This CDR3 comprises 11 residues. Here the CDR3 reads CAWSAASPLHF. In nucleotides, the CDR3 is TGTGCCTGGTCGGCGGCTTCACCCCTCCACTTT. The full variable domain, with the rest looked up from reference TRBV30 and TRBJ1-6, is SQTIHQWPATLVQPVGSPLSLECTVEGTSNPNLYWYRQAAGRGLQLLFYSVGIGQISSEVPQNLSASRPQDRQFILSSKKLLLSDSGFYLCAWSAASPLHFGNGTRLTVT.

V usage is TRBV6-5 and J usage is TRBJ1-5; a possible D gene is TRBD1 (5 bases). The germline CDR1 and CDR2 sequences are MNHEY and SVGAGI. Between the trimmed V and J ends, which lost 10 bases and 2 bases, there was a span of 18 bases. CDR3 size: 15 residues. The CDR3 sequence is CAILKGVVGNQPQHF. The DNA for the CDR3 is TGTGCCATCCTTAAAGGGGTAGTGGGCAATCAGCCCCAGCATTTT.

The rearrangement joins TRBV4-2 to TRBJ1-2; D possibly corresponds to TRBD1 (6 bases). The germline V gene has CDR1 LGHNA and CDR2 YNFKEQ. The CDR3 sequence is 16 residues long. V shed 1 base and J shed 6 bases, with 18 bases lying between them. This CDR3 is CASSQGATTGRDGYTF. The CDR3 nucleotides read TGTGCCAGCAGCCAAGGGGCTACTACAGGGAGGGATGGCTACACCTTC.